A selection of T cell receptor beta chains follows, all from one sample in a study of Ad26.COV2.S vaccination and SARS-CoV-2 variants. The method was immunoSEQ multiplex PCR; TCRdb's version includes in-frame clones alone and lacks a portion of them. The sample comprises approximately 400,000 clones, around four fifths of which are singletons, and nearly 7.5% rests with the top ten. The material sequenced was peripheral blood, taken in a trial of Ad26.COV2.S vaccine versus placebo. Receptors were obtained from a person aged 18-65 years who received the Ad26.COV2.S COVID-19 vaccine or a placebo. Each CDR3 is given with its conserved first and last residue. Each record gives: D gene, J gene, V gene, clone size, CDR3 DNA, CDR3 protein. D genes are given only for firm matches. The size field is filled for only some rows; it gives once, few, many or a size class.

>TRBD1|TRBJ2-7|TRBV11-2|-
TGTGCCAGCAGCACACGACAGGGCTACGAGCAGTACTTC
CASSTRQGYEQYF
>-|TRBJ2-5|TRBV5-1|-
TGCGCCAGCAGCTCACAAGAGACCCAGTACTTC
CASSSQETQYF
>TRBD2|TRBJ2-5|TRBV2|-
TGTGCCGACCGGACTAGCGGGGGCCAAGAGACCCAGTACTTC
CADRTSGGQETQYF
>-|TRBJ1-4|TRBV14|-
TGTGCCAGCAGCCAAGTCGGGACACCTAATGAAAAACTGTTTTTT
CASSQVGTPNEKLFF
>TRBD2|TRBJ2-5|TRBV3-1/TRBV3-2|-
TGTGCCAGCAGCAGGACTAGCGGAAAACAAGAGACCCAGTACTTC
CASSRTSGKQETQYF
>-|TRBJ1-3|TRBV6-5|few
TGTGCCAGCATGTCAGGAAACACCATATATTTT
CASMSGNTIYF
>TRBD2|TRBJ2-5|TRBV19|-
TGTGCCAGTAGTAGGACTAGATTGGAGACCCAGTACTTC
CASSRTRLETQYF
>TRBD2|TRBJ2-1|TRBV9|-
TGTGCCAGCAGCGTGGGGCGGGGGGCCTACAATGAGCAGTTCTTC
CASSVGRGAYNEQFF
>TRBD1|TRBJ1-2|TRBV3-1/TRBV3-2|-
TGTGCCAGCAGCCAAGGACAGGGCCGGGGCTACACCTTC
CASSQGQGRGYTF
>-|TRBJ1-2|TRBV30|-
TGTGCCTGGAGTGGGCTATGGGGCTACACCTTC
CAWSGLWGYTF
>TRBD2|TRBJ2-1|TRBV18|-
TGTGCCAGCTCAGCTCCGGGACTAGGGTTTATTGAGCAGTTCTTC
CASSAPGLGFIEQFF
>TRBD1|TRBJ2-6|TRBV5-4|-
TGTGCCAGCAGCTTGGCCGGACAGGGGGGTGGTGGGGCCAACGTCCTGACTTTC
CASSLAGQGGGGANVLTF
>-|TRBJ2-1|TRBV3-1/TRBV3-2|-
TGTGCCAGCAGTAGCATAGCGGAAACGATGGGGCAGTTCTTC
CASSSIAETMGQFF
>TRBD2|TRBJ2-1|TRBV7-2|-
TGTGCCAGCAGCACCCATAGCGGGGGGCCCTACAATGAGCAGTTCTTC
CASSTHSGGPYNEQFF
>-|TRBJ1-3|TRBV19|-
TGTGCCAGTAGTACCCCGGGCAGATCCTCTGGAAACACCATATATTTT
CASSTPGRSSGNTIYF
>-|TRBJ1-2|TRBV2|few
TGTGCCAGCAGTGAATACGGGAGAGGGGGCTACACCTTC
CASSEYGRGGYTF
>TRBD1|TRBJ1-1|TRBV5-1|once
TGCGCCAGCAGCTCGGAGGGCAGGGGGCCGAACACTGAAGCTTTCTTT
CASSSEGRGPNTEAFF
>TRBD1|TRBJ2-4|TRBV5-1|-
TGCGCCAGCAGCGAGGGACAGACGTTAGCCAAAAACATTCAGTACTTC
CASSEGQTLAKNIQYF
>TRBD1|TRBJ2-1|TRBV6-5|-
TGTGCCAGCAGTCCGACAGGGTTGAATGAGCAGTTCTTC
CASSPTGLNEQFF
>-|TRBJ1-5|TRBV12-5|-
TGTGCTAGTGGTTTGGTAATATCAGGGCGAGGTCAGCCCCAGCATTTT
CASGLVISGRGQPQHF
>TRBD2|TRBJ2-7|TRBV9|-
TGTGCCAGCAGCGGAGGAGGCGGGAGTGTATACGAGCAGTACTTC
CASSGGGGSVYEQYF
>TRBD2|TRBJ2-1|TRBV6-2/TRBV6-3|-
TGTGCCAGCAGTCCCGGGGACATAAGCGGGGGAAGGCATAATGAGCAGTTCTTC
CASSPGDISGGRHNEQFF
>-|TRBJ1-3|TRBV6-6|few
TGTGCCAGCAGGCCATATGGAAACACCATATATTTT
CASRPYGNTIYF
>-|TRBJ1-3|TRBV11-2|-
TGTGCCAGCACCCCGGGGGGAAACACCATATATTTT
CASTPGGNTIYF